These T cell receptor beta chains were read from a single sample in a study of cytomegalovirus exposure and HLA in healthy donors. Assay: immunoSEQ multiplex PCR; the TCRdb copy retains only in-frame clones and omits some. Of 85,000 to 120,000 clones listed, roughly four fifths are singletons. Input material: PBMCs. The receptors were gathered from a male donor in good health and CMV-seropositive. The conserved cysteine and the conserved F or W are not part of the CDR3 here. A D gene is named only where the DNA matches it firmly. Not all rows give a size; the values are once, few, many and, for expanded clones, a class.

TRBJ2-7	TRBV28	.	.	10	ASAPDFGEQY
TRBJ2-3	TRBV7-8	.	TRBD2	14	ASSLVGLGGTDTQY
TRBJ2-7	TRBV20-1	.	.	9	SAGAQYEQY
TRBJ2-1	TRBV14	few	TRBD2	14	ASSQSSGRTYNEQF
TRBJ2-3	TRBV29-1	few	.	14	SVNRGRTSGTDTQY
TRBJ2-7	TRBV29-1	.	.	15	SVEDSILVPSRRGQY
TRBJ2-3	TRBV7-2	.	.	10	ASQQGPDTQY
TRBJ2-2	TRBV2	.	.	13	ASSGQPLNTGELF
TRBJ2-2	TRBV7-6	.	.	10	ASRGRTGELF
TRBJ2-1	TRBV10-3	.	.	14	AISESLISSYNEQF
TRBJ2-3	TRBV30	few	.	10	AWSELVDTQY
TRBJ1-2	TRBV2	.	TRBD1	12	ASSDQQGDYGYT
TRBJ1-4	TRBV15	.	TRBD1	13	ATSRDRAANEKLF
TRBJ2-5	TRBV28	once	.	11	ASSVRVTETQY
TRBJ2-6	TRBV27	.	TRBD1	13	ASSPGTAGANVLT
TRBJ2-1	TRBV4-2	few	.	15	ASSQDRGSSSYNEQF